This T cell receptor beta chain was identified during a study of shared clonotypes between healthy human individuals. Study background: CD8 memory received one plate per donor, CD8 naive two, CD4 memory three and CD4 naive three.

Germline V CDR1 and CDR2: MDHEN, SYDVKM. V was shortened by 5 bases and J by 5 bases, with 22 bases between the two germline ends. CDR3 length: 18 residues. Sorted-subset replicate PCR reactions were performed with around 200 ng DNA, corresponding to roughly 29,000 T cell genomes. Repertoires were generated with immunoSEQ multiplex PCR, while TCRdb's copy carries only in-frame clones and drops some. The sample yields 950,000 to 1,300,000 clones, around 75% seen once. The sequencing sample was made of memory CD4+ T cells sorted from blood. The subset: CD45RA-negative fraction. This receptor was identified in a man aged 18 to 30 in good health. The chain combines TRBV28 with TRBJ2-6; the D is unclear. CDR3 protein: CASSDVGLTQSRANVLTF. In nucleotides, the CDR3 is TGTGCCAGCAGTGATGTTGGCTTGACACAAAGTCGGGCCAACGTCCTGACTTTC.